This TCR beta chain was recovered during a study of T cell changes during pregnancy in multiple sclerosis. CDR3 length: 12 residues. Germline V gene sequence: CDR1 SEHNR, CDR2 FQNEAQ (reference sequence). Clones were sequenced by immunoSEQ multiplex PCR, and TCRdb holds only the in-frame ones, with some missing. The sample carries more than 80,000 clones, 85% to 95% recorded once. The clonotype was recovered from a female donor with multiple sclerosis, enrolled in a pregnancy study. This chain links TRBV7-9 with TRBJ2-5; the D is unclear. Judging by the DNA end, TRBJ2-7 fits better; the J call may be wrong. Specimen: peripheral blood, collected after pregnancy. The CDR3 sequence is CASSLGDYEQYF. CDR3 DNA: TGTGCCAGCAGCTTAGGTGACTACGAGCAGTACTTC.